A selection of T cell receptor beta chains follows, all from one sample in a study of OX40 agonist ivuxolimab in advanced cancers. Generated by immunoSEQ multiplex PCR, the TCRdb table keeps only in-frame clones and is missing some. This sample carries about 66,000 clones, over 65% of them seen once, and the ten largest clones take 0.68%. This sample comprised CD4+ or CD8+ T cells sorted from blood, obtained in a trial of the OX40 agonist ivuxolimab. All receptors come from an adult with an advanced solid tumor such as melanoma, head and neck, liver or kidney cancer. Both conserved end residues are part of each CDR3. The order of the fields is V gene, J gene, CDR3 protein.

TRBV5-5	TRBJ2-2	CASSLSGTSGGLAGELFF
TRBV5-1	TRBJ1-5	CASSLDLNNQPQHF
TRBV5-1	TRBJ2-1	CASSLEWGSSYNEQFF
TRBV4-2	TRBJ1-6	CASSQDFSSYNSPLHF
TRBV14	TRBJ2-3	CASSQGLAESTDTQYF
TRBV27	TRBJ2-3	CASRRRDRWGTDTQYF
TRBV6-1	TRBJ2-2	CAARGFTGELFF
TRBV6-1	TRBJ1-1	CASRRQGLEAFF
TRBV5-4	TRBJ2-7	CASRATGTVSSYEQYF
TRBV6-5	TRBJ2-7	CASSYSSSGYLYEQYF
TRBV27	TRBJ1-3	CASSSGTGNTIYF
TRBV7-2	TRBJ1-2	CASSLNGRILVYGYTF
TRBV19	TRBJ1-2	CASSRGPYGYTF
TRBV19	TRBJ1-2	CASSIAGQGAYYGYTF
TRBV6-5	TRBJ2-1	CASSYLLHNEQFF
TRBV7-2	TRBJ1-5	CASSLLGRGFNQPQHF
TRBV2	TRBJ2-5	CASDGAQETQYF
TRBV6-4	TRBJ2-1	CASRREANLNEQFF
TRBV4-1	TRBJ1-6	CASSHADDYNSPLHF
TRBV28	TRBJ1-5	CASRPEGPYLGISQPQHF
TRBV5-4	TRBJ1-3	CASSTRSAGWGGNTIYF
TRBV19	TRBJ2-1	CASRAGTTHNEQFF
TRBV7-9	TRBJ2-7	CASSSLWGFYEQYF
TRBV9	TRBJ1-4	CASSVTATNEKLFF
TRBV29-1	TRBJ1-4	CSVIVWGVNEKLFF
TRBV6-6	TRBJ1-6	CASSYSAGKESPLHF
TRBV19	TRBJ1-2	CASSILTGAFPSYGYTF
TRBV19	TRBJ2-3	CASSLTGVSTDTQYF
TRBV5-1	TRBJ2-7	CASSQLAGRAYEQYF
TRBV28	TRBJ1-2	CASVPRDKVWSNYGYTF
TRBV6-1	TRBJ2-1	CASSEPKRGGRSNEQFF
TRBV6-5	TRBJ1-6	CASSLRGRDSPLHF
TRBV6-1	TRBJ1-5	CASSNSQGFNQPQHF
TRBV4-3	TRBJ1-5	CASSQDPVYSNQPQHF
TRBV15	TRBJ2-7	CATSRGRVPYEQYF
TRBV10-3	TRBJ2-3	CAIRDPNPTDTQYF
TRBV7-9	TRBJ1-2	CASSLLAGVNGYTF
TRBV6-1	TRBJ2-2	CASSEQLNTGELFF
TRBV7-2	TRBJ1-2	CASRGTGVIYGYTF
TRBV5-8	TRBJ1-5	CASSAYNQPQHF
TRBV6-1	TRBJ1-1	CASSAQGWFTEAFF
TRBV13	TRBJ1-1	CASSSGTHNTEAFF
TRBV7-2	TRBJ2-3	CASSFGGRDTQYF
TRBV27	TRBJ2-2	CASSPNRISFTGELFF
TRBV5-8	TRBJ2-1	CASSHAGTSGFNEQFF
TRBV7-2	TRBJ1-1	CASNFRVNTEAFF
TRBV6-5	TRBJ2-1	CASTLDRGPYNEQFF